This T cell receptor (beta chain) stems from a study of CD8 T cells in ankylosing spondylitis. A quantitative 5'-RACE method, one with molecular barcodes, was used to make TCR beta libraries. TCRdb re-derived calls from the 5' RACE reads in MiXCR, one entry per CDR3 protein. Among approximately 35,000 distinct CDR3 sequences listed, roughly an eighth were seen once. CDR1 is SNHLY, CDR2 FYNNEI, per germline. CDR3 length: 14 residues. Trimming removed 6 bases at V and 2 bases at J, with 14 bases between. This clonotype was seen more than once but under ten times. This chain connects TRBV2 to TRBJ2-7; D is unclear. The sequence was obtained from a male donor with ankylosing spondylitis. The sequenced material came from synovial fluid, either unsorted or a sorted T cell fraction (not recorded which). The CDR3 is CASSELRGAYEQYF. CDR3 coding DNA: TGTGCCAGCAGCGAACTCCGTGGGGCCTACGAGCAGTACTTC. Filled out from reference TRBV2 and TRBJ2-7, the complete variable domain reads EPEVTQTPSHQVTQMGQEVILRCVPISNHLYFYWYRQILGQKVEFLVSFYNNEISEKSEIFDDQFSVERPDGSNFTLKIRSTKLEDSAMYFCASSELRGAYEQYFGPGTRLTVT.